The 21 T cell receptor beta chains below all came from one sample that was sequenced in a study of cytomegalovirus exposure and HLA in healthy donors (dated by TCRdb to the late 2010s). Receptors were amplified or captured by the immunoSEQ multiplex PCR assay. For the multiplex PCR, a mixture combining 60 forward primers for TCR Vbeta segments and 13 reverse primers for TCR Jbeta segments was used. Not all clones reach the TCRdb copy of this immuneACCESS table, which keeps in-frame sequences only. Checked studies attribute under half of the gap to unresolved V genes and leave the rest unexplained. For this sample there are more than 150,000 clones; around 73% appear just once. Jointly, the top ten make up more than 1.3% of the sample. The sample consisted of PBMCs. These receptors all stem from a male donor in good health and CMV-seronegative.

This chain uses TRBV30 with TRBJ2-2; 12 nucleotides agree with TRBD2. The CDR3 is 14 residues long. V lost 4 bases, J lost 4 bases, and 1 base stayed unmatched. From germline, CDR1 is GTSNPN and CDR2 SVGIG (reference sequence). CDR3: CAWKTSGSTGELFF. CDR3 nucleotide sequence: TGTGCCTGGAAGACTAGCGGGAGCACCGGGGAGCTGTTTTTT.

This chain connects TRBV28 to TRBJ1-3, with TRBD1 matching over 8 bases. Germline loops: CDR1 MDHEN, CDR2 SYDVKM. With V trimmed by 2 bases and J by 4 bases, 1 base remained unmatched. The CDR3 consists of 14 residues. CDR3 bases: TGTGCCAGCAGTTTACAGGGGGCCGGAAACACCATATATTTT. Translating it yields CASSLQGAGNTIYF.

The rearrangement links TRBV7-8 to TRBJ2-2; 10 bases align to TRBD2. The V gene end was trimmed by 5 bases and the J gene end by 4 bases; junction bases not matched to a gene: 4. CDR1 and CDR2 from the germline V gene are SGHVS and FQNEAQ. The CDR3 spans 15 residues. CDR3 nucleotide sequence: TGTGCCAGCAGCGCCAGCGGGGGGGGCACCGGGGAGCTGTTTTTT. Translation gives CASSASGGGTGELFF.

This clone was detected a few times. The chain carries TRBV18 and TRBJ2-1, with TRBD2 identical over 9 bases. Germline CDR1 KGHSH, CDR2 LQKENI. This CDR3 contains 15 residues. V shed 2 bases and J 9 bases; nucleotides not matched to a gene: 8. DNA for the CDR3: TGTGCCAGCTCACCAGCTGCGGGAGGGCCGGGTGAGCAGTTCTTC. Amino acids: CASSPAAGGPGEQFF.

The genes are TRBV28 and TRBJ1-2, with D possibly being TRBD1 (5 bases). The CDR3 is 14 amino acids. Germline-derived CDR1 and CDR2 are MDHEN and SYDVKM. Trimming pared 5 bases from V and 4 bases from J, leaving 14 bases between. The DNA for the CDR3 is TGTGCCAGCAGTACTACTGGGGCTTTCTATGGCTACACCTTC. Translated, it gives CASSTTGAFYGYTF.

CDR3 residues: CASSLGTGYEQYF. CDR3 bases: TGTGCCAGCAGTTTAGGGACAGGCTACGAGCAGTACTTC. The chain joins TRBV27 to TRBJ2-7; 8 nucleotides align to TRBD1. Losses at the gene ends were 2 bases for V and 3 bases for J; bases not matched to a gene: 0. CDR3 length: 13 residues. Per germline, CDR1 MNHEY and CDR2 SMNVEV (reference sequence).

The chain carries TRBV6-6 and TRBJ1-5, with D possibly being TRBD1 (6 bases). V was pared by 5 bases and J by 2 bases, with 13 bases between. The CDR3 contains 15 residues. CDR1 MNHNY and CDR2 SVGAGI come from the germline V gene (reference sequence). The CDR3 DNA is TGTGCCAGCAGTACCCGGGACAACGGCAATCAGCCCCAGCATTTT. The encoded protein is CASSTRDNGNQPQHF.

J is TRBJ2-2 and V is TRBV11-3; the match to TRBD2 covers 8 bases. CDR1 is SGHNT and CDR2 is YENEEA in the germline V gene. This CDR3 contains 15 residues. Losses at the gene ends were 5 bases for V and 3 bases for J; bases not matched to a gene: 5. The CDR3 coding sequence is TGTGCCAGCAGCCTTATCGGGGGGGACACCGGGGAGCTGTTTTTT. Translating gives CASSLIGGDTGELFF.

Here the CDR3 DNA reads TGTGCCAGCAGCTGTGACAGGGGAACCCTTCCAGGCCAATACAATGAGCAGTTCTTC. Its protein product is CASSCDRGTLPGQYNEQFF. J is TRBJ2-1 and V is TRBV11-3; 8 bases match TRBD1. J was trimmed by 4 bases and V by 4 bases; bases with no gene match: 18. CDR3 length: 19 residues. CDR1 and CDR2 from the germline V gene are SGHNT and YENEEA.

This clone was observed a few times. Other DNA sequences in the sample encode the same CDR3. The rearrangement uses TRBV27 and TRBJ2-7; maybe TRBD2 (6 bases). Per the germline V gene, CDR1 is MNHEY and CDR2 is SMNVEV (reference sequence). Trimming pared 3 bases from V and 6 bases from J, leaving 12 bases between. The CDR3 length is 13 residues. CDR3 sequence reads: CASSFPGTGEQYF. The CDR3 DNA reads TGTGCCAGCAGTTTCCCAGGGACTGGCGAGCAGTACTTC.

The CDR3 protein is CASSERGGTGELFF. The CDR3 nucleotides read TGTGCCAGCAGTGAGCGGGGGGGCACCGGGGAGCTGTTTTTT. This chain uses TRBV6-4 with TRBJ2-2, with 9 bases that match TRBD2. This CDR3 has 14 residues. V lost 3 bases to trimming and J lost 4 bases; unmatched junction nucleotides: 0. From germline, CDR1 is MRHNA and CDR2 SNTAGT.

V and J are TRBV6-1 and TRBJ1-2; D remains unclear. Germline lookup yields CDR1 MNHNS and CDR2 SASEGT. CDR3 length: 12 residues. V gave up 5 bases and J gave up 8 bases, with 12 bases separating them. The CDR3: CASSQQTRGYTF. In nucleotides, the CDR3 is TGTGCCAGCAGTCAACAGACGAGAGGCTACACCTTC.

The gene calls are TRBV7-9 and TRBJ2-5; 10 bases map to TRBD1. Germline-derived CDR1 and CDR2 are SEHNR and FQNEAQ (reference sequence). Trimming removed 5 bases from V and 5 bases from J; junction bases left unmatched: 5. This CDR3 contains 14 residues. The CDR3, as DNA: TGTGCCAGCAGCGCGACAGGGGGCGGGGAGACCCAGTACTTC. This translates into CASSATGGGETQYF.

The chain combines TRBV9 with TRBJ2-5; D perhaps matches TRBD2 (7 bases). The CDR3 runs to 14 residues. Trimming left V 0 bases short and J 4 bases short, with 10 bases between. Looked up from germline, CDR1 is SGDLS and CDR2 is YYNGEE. CDR3 region: CASSVAGGVETQYF. The DNA of the CDR3 is TGTGCCAGCAGCGTAGCGGGGGGCGTAGAGACCCAGTACTTC.

V and J are TRBV19 and TRBJ1-2; TRBD1 might be the D (5 bases). Germline V gene lookup returns CDR1 LNHDA and CDR2 SQIVND (reference sequence). Trimming took 0 bases from V and 6 from J, leaving 17 bases between them. The CDR3 spans 16 residues. The CDR3 nucleotides read TGTGCCAGTAGTATAGATCCAGGGTTGGTACTTAATGGCTACACCTTC. Translating it yields CASSIDPGLVLNGYTF. The full variable domain, rest sourced from reference TRBV19 and TRBJ1-2, is DGGITQSPKYLFRKEGQNVTLSCEQNLNHDAMYWYRQDPGQGLRLIYYSQIVNDFQKGDIAEGYSVSREKKESFPLTVTSAQKNPTAFYLCASSIDPGLVLNGYTFGSGTRLTVV.

This rearrangement joins TRBV29-1 to TRBJ2-1, with TRBD2 matching 8 bases. The CDR3 spans 10 residues. The germline gives CDR1 SQVTM, CDR2 ANQGSEA. CDR3: CRRGGEEQFF. The CDR3 DNA reads as TGCCGTCGGGGGGGAGAAGAGCAGTTCTTC.

The chain joins TRBV7-9 to TRBJ1-1; D is perhaps TRBD1 (5 bases). CDR1 and CDR2 (germline): SEHNR, FQNEAQ (reference sequence). The CDR3 has 16 residues. V lost 1 base and J lost 1, with 13 bases in between. DNA for the CDR3: TGTGCCAGCAGCTTAGGGACAAGAAGTTCGAACACTGAAGCTTTCTTT. As protein: CASSLGTRSSNTEAFF.

The V call is TRBV4-2, the J call TRBJ1-4; D is unclear. The germline V gene has CDR1 LGHNA and CDR2 YNFKEQ. Trimming took off 3 bases at V and 1 base at J, with 6 bases between the two ends. The CDR3 is made up of 14 amino acids. This CDR3 reads CASSQSGTNEKLFF. CDR3 sequence (DNA): TGTGCCAGCAGCCAGAGTGGAACTAATGAAAAACTGTTTTTT.

The V call is TRBV5-4, the J call TRBJ2-4; 7 bases match TRBD1. CDR3 size: 14 residues. After removal of 3 bases from V and 3 bases from J, the junction contained 3 bases not matched to a gene. The germline V gene has CDR1 SGHNT and CDR2 YYREEE (reference sequence). The CDR3 here is CASSSRQGKNIQYF. The CDR3 DNA sequence: TGTGCCAGCAGCTCCAGACAGGGCAAAAACATTCAGTACTTC.

V is TRBV11-2 and J is TRBJ2-7, with TRBD2 matching over 13 bases. The trim removed 5 bases at V and 4 bases at J, leaving 8 bases unmatched. Germline CDR1 and CDR2: SGHAT and FQNNGV. This CDR3 region has 16 residues. DNA of the CDR3: TGTGCCAGCAGCCCCCTGGGGACTAGCGGGACTTACGAGCAGTACTTC. Amino acid sequence: CASSPLGTSGTYEQYF.

CDR3 sequence: CASSFRGTNEKLFF. DNA for the CDR3: TGTGCCAGCAGCTTCAGGGGAACTAATGAAAAACTGTTTTTT. The chain recombines TRBV7-9 with TRBJ1-4; D perhaps matches TRBD1 (6 bases). CDR1 is SEHNR, CDR2 FQNEAQ, per germline (reference sequence). CDR3 size: 14 residues. V gave up 3 bases and J gave up 1 base, with 6 bases separating them.